This is a list of T cell receptor beta chains from one sample in a study of blood T cell repertoires in COVID-19. Using immunoSEQ multiplex PCR, the repertoire was profiled, and TCRdb retains in-frame clones only, with some absent. The sample lists about 190,000 clones, about nine tenths occurring once. Material: peripheral blood. These receptors all stem from a man in his forties with acute or convalescent COVID-19. Both conserved end residues are part of each CDR3. D genes are given only for firm matches. The listing skips clone size in some rows; elsewhere it reads once, few, many or a size class.

CASSLGGIGNTQYF	TGTGCCAGCAGTTTAGGAGGTATCGGGAATACGCAGTATTTT	.	.	TRBV27	TRBJ2-3
CASGKGQVLGETQYF	TGTGCTAGTGGCAAAGGACAGGTCCTGGGAGAGACCCAGTACTTC	TRBD1	.	TRBV12-5	TRBJ2-5
CASSLREGNQPQHF	TGTGCCAGCAGCCTCCGGGAAGGCAATCAGCCCCAGCATTTT	.	.	TRBV2	TRBJ1-5
CASRLYKGGGNTIYF	TGTGCCAGCAGACTTTATAAGGGAGGTGGAAACACCATATATTTT	.	once	TRBV2	TRBJ1-3
CASRGTGHYNSPLHF	TGTGCCAGCAGGGGGACAGGCCACTATAATTCACCCCTCCACTTT	TRBD1	.	TRBV6-5	TRBJ1-6
CATSDHRRTSGGAGTQYF	TGTGCCACCAGTGATCATCGCAGGACTAGCGGGGGGGCGGGTACGCAGTATTTT	TRBD2	.	TRBV24-1	TRBJ2-3
CSASGGDVTSGNTIYF	TGCAGTGCTAGTGGGGGAGACGTTACCTCTGGAAACACCATATATTTT	.	.	TRBV20-1	TRBJ1-3
CASSMIGRGENQPQHF	TGTGCCAGTAGTATGATAGGCAGGGGGGAGAATCAGCCCCAGCATTTT	TRBD1	.	TRBV19	TRBJ1-5
CASSLAGTSSYEQYF	TGCGCCAGCAGCTTAGCGGGGACCAGCTCCTACGAGCAGTACTTC	TRBD2	once	TRBV5-1	TRBJ2-7
CASRAGGTALGGYTF	TGTGCCAGCAGGGCGGGAGGGACGGCGCTTGGTGGCTACACCTTC	.	.	TRBV6-5	TRBJ1-2
CASSPPRVEGSGANVLTF	TGTGCCAGCTCACCACCGAGGGTTGAAGGCTCTGGGGCCAACGTCCTGACTTTC	.	.	TRBV18	TRBJ2-6
CASRAGAGYGYTF	TGTGCCAGCAGGGCTGGTGCAGGGTATGGCTACACCTTC	.	.	TRBV6-5	TRBJ1-2
CASSEILQANYGYTF	TGTGCCAGCAGTGAAATATTGCAGGCTAACTATGGCTACACCTTC	.	.	TRBV6-1	TRBJ1-2
CASSARDVRVYEQYF	TGTGCCAGCAGCGCGCGGGACGTCAGAGTCTACGAGCAGTACTTC	.	once	TRBV7-8	TRBJ2-7
CASSSLPYEQYF	TGTGCCAGCAGTTCCCTTCCCTACGAGCAGTACTTC	.	.	TRBV28	TRBJ2-7
CATSRDSPSGNTIYF	TGTGCCACCAGCCGGGACAGCCCTTCTGGAAACACCATATATTTT	TRBD1	.	TRBV15	TRBJ1-3
CASSRGTGEEHEQYF	TGCGCCAGCAGCCGCGGGACAGGGGAAGAGCACGAGCAGTACTTC	TRBD1	.	TRBV5-1	TRBJ2-7
CASRTTGLAKNIQYF	TGTGCCAGCAGAACCACAGGGTTAGCCAAAAACATTCAGTACTTC	.	.	TRBV6-5	TRBJ2-4
CSVRIQGTYGYTF	TGCAGCGTCAGAATACAGGGTACCTATGGCTACACCTTC	.	.	TRBV29-1	TRBJ1-2
CASSLAVSDYGYTF	TGTGCCAGCAGCTTAGCGGTCAGCGACTATGGCTACACCTTC	.	.	TRBV7-2	TRBJ1-2
CASEGVNGEKLFF	TGTGCCTCCGAGGGGGTAAACGGTGAAAAACTGTTTTTT	.	.	TRBV30	TRBJ1-4
CASSSTRDTQYF	TGTGCCAGCAGCTCTACTAGAGATACGCAGTATTTT	.	.	TRBV11-2	TRBJ2-3
CASSVAEGGYEQYF	TGTGCCAGCAGCGTAGCTGAGGGGGGGTACGAGCAGTACTTC	.	.	TRBV9	TRBJ2-7
CASSFSGGQETQYF	TGTGCCAGCAGCTTTAGCGGGGGGCAAGAGACCCAGTACTTC	TRBD2	.	TRBV5-4	TRBJ2-5
CASSSEGSGGLNYGYTF	TGTGCCAGCAGCTCAGAGGGCTCGGGGGGGCTTAACTATGGCTACACCTTC	.	.	TRBV7-2	TRBJ1-2
CATSENRGPRTEAFF	TGTGCCACCAGCGAAAACAGGGGGCCGAGAACTGAAGCTTTCTTT	TRBD1	.	TRBV15	TRBJ1-1
CASSRDRYQETQYF	TGCGCCAGCAGCCGCGACAGGTACCAAGAGACCCAGTACTTC	.	.	TRBV5-1	TRBJ2-5
CASSSRVDYEQYF	TGCGCCAGCAGCTCCAGGGTCGACTACGAGCAGTACTTC	.	.	TRBV5-1	TRBJ2-7
CASTLTGGREPQHF	TGTGCCAGCACCCTTACAGGGGGAAGGGAGCCCCAGCATTTT	TRBD1	.	TRBV2	TRBJ1-5
CASSEQGAGETQYF	TGTGCCAGCAGTGAACAGGGGGCCGGGGAGACCCAGTACTTC	TRBD1	.	TRBV2	TRBJ2-5
CASTRERLNTEAFF	TGTGCCAGCACCCGGGAGAGGTTGAACACTGAAGCTTTCTTT	.	.	TRBV6-5	TRBJ1-1
CASSPENTGELFF	TGTGCCAGCAGTCCAGAGAACACCGGGGAGCTGTTTTTT	.	.	TRBV2	TRBJ2-2
CASSPRGGQETQYF	TGTGCCAGCAGTCCACGCGGGGGACAAGAGACCCAGTACTTC	TRBD2	.	TRBV9	TRBJ2-5
CAWGQGLGTEAFF	TGTGCCTGGGGACAGGGGCTGGGCACTGAAGCTTTCTTT	TRBD1	.	TRBV30	TRBJ1-1
CASSRGTSFTGELFF	TGTGCCAGCAGCCGAGGGACTAGCTTCACCGGGGAGCTGTTTTTT	TRBD2	once	TRBV6-2/TRBV6-3	TRBJ2-2
CASSADSYQPQHF	TGTGCCAGCAGCGCTGACAGTTATCAGCCCCAGCATTTT	.	.	TRBV7-9	TRBJ1-5
CASSDPGTDEKLFF	TGTGCCAGCAGTGACCCCGGGACAGATGAAAAACTGTTTTTT	TRBD1	.	TRBV6-6	TRBJ1-4
CASSLTAGNTIYF	TGTGCCAGCAGTCTGACAGCTGGAAACACCATATATTTT	.	.	TRBV12-3/TRBV12-4	TRBJ1-3
CASSLAQPLGQATSGNTIYF	TGTGCCAGCAGCTTAGCCCAACCCCTTGGGCAGGCCACCTCTGGAAACACCATATATTTT	.	.	TRBV7-8	TRBJ1-3